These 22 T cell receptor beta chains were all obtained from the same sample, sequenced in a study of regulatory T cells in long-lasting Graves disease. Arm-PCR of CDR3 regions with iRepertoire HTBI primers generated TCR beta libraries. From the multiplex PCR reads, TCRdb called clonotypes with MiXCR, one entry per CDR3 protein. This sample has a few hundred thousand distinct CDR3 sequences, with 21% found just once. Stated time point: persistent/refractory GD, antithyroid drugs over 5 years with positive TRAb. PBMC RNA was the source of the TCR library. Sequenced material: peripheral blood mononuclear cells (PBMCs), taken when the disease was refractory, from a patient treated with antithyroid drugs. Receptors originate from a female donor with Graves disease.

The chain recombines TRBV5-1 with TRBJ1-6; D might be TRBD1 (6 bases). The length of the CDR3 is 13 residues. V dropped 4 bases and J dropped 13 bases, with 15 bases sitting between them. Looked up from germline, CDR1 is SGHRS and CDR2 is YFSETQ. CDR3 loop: CASSAQGQGPLHF. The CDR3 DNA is TGCGCCAGCAGCGCCCAGGGCCAGGGGCCCCTCCACTTT.

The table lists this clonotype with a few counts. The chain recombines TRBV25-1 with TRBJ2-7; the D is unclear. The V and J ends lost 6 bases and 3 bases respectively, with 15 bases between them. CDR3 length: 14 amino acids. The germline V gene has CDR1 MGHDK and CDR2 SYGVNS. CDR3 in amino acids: CASSPTGTLYEQYF. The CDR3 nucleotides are TGTGCCAGCAGCCCGACCGGCACCCTCTACGAGCAGTACTTC.

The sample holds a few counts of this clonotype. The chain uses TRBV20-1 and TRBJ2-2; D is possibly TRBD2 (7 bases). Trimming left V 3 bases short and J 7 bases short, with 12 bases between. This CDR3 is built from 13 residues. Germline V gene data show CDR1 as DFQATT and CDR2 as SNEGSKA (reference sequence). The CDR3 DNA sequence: TGCAGTGCTAGTCCAGGGGAGGGCGGGGAGCTGTTTTTT. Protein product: CSASPGEGGELFF.

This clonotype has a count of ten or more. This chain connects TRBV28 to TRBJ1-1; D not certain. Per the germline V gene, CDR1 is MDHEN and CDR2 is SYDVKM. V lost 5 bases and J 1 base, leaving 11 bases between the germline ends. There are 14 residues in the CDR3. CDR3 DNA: TGTGCCAGCAGTCCTGACGTATGGAACACTGAAGCTTTCTTT. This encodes CASSPDVWNTEAFF.

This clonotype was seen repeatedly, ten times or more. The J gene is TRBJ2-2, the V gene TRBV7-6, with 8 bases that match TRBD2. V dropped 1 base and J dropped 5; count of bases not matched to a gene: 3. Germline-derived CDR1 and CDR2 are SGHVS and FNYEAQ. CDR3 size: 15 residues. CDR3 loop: CASSLEASGTGELFF. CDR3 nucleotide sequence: TGTGCCAGCAGCTTAGAGGCTAGCGGGACCGGGGAGCTGTTTTTT.

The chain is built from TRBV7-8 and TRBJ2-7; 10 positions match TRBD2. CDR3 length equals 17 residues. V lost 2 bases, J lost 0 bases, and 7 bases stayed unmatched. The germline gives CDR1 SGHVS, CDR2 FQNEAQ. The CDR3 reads CASSLILLAGDSYEQYF. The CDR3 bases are TGTGCCAGCAGCTTAATACTTCTAGCGGGAGACTCCTACGAGCAGTACTTC.

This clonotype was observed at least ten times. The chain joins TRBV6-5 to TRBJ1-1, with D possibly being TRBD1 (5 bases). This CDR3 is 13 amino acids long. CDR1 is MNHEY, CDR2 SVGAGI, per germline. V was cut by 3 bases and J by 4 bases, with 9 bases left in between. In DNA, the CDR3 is TGTGCCAGCAGTTATGGTGGGGGCACTGAAGCTTTCTTT. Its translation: CASSYGGGTEAFF.

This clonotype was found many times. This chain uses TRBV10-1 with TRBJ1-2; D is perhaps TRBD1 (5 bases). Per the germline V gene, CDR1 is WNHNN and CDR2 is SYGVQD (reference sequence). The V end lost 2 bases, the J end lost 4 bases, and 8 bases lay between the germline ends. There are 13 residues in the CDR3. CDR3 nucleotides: TGCGCCAGCAGTGAGGGACATAGCTATGGCTACACCTTC. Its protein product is CASSEGHSYGYTF.

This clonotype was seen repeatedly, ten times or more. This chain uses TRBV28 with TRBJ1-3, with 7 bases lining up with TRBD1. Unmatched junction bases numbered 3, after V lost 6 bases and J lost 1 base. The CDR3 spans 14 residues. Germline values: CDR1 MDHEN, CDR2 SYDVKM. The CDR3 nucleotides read TGTGCCAGCAGGACAGGGACTTCTGGAAACACCATATATTTT. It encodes CASRTGTSGNTIYF.

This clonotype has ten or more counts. The CDR3 DNA is TGTGCCATTGTCCCGGATGGGGCCTCCGAGCAGTACTTC. It specifies CAIVPDGASEQYF. This chain links TRBV10-3 with TRBJ2-7; weak D call: TRBD1 (5 bases). In germline, CDR1 is ENHRY, CDR2 SYGVKD. Trimming left V 9 bases short and J 6 bases short, with 18 bases between. This CDR3 is built from 13 residues.

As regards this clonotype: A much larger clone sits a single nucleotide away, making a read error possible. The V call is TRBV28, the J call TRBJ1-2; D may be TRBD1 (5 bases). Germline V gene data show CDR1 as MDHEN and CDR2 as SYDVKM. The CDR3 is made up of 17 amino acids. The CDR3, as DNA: TGTGCCAACAGTTTAAGGGGAAGCAACCGGCGGAACTATGGCTACACCTTC. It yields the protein CANSLRGSNRRNYGYTF.

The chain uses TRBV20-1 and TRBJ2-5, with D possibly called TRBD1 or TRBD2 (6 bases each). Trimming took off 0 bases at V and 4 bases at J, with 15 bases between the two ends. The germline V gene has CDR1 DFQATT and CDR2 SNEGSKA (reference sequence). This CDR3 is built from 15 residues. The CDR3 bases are TGCAGTGCTAGAGATCATCAGGGGAGGCGAGAGACCCAGTACTTC. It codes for CSARDHQGRRETQYF.

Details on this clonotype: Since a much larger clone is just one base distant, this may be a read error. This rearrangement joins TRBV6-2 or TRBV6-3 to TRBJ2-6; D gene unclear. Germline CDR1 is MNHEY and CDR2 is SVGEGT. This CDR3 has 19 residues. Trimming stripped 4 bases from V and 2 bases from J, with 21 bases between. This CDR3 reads CASSSSLSLVGTGANVLTF. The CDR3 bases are TGTGCCAGCAGTTCGTCCCTTTCTCTAGTAGGAACTGGGGCCAACGTCCTGACTTTC.

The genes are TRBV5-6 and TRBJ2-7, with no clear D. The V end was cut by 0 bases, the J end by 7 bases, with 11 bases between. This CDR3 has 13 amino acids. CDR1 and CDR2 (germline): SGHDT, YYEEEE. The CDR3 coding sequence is TGTGCCAGCAGCTTGGGGGGTCTCTGGGAGCAGTACTTC. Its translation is CASSLGGLWEQYF.

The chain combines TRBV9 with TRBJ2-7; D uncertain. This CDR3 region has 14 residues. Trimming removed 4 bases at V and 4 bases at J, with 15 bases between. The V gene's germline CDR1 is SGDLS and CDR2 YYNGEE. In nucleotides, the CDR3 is TGTGCCAGCAGCCCCAGCTTATTTCAATACGAGCAGTACTTC. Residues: CASSPSLFQYEQYF.

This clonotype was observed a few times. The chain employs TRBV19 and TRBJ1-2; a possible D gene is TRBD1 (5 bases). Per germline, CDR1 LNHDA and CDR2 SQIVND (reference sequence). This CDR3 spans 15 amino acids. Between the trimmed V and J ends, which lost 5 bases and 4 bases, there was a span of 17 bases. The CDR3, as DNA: TGTGCCAGTAGTGATCCGGGACGACGGCTCTATGGCTACACCTTC. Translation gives CASSDPGRRLYGYTF.

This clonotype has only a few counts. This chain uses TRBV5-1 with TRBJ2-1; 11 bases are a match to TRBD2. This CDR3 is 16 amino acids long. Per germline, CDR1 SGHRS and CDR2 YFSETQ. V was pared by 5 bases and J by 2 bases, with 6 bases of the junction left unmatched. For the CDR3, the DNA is TGCGCCAGCAGGGGAACTAGCGGGAGCGCCTACAATGAGCAGTTCTTC. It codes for CASRGTSGSAYNEQFF.

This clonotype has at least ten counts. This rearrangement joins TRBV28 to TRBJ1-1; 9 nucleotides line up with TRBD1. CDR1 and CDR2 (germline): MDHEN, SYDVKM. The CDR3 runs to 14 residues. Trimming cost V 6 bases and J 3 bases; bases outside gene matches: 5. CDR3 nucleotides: TGTGCCAGCAGGGGACAGGGCACCGACACTGAAGCTTTCTTT. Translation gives CASRGQGTDTEAFF.

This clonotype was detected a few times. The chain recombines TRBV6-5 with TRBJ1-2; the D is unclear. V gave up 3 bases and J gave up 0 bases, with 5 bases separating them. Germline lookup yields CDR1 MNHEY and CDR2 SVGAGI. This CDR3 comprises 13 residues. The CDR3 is CASSYAANYGYTF. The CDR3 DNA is TGTGCCAGCAGTTATGCAGCTAACTATGGCTACACCTTC.

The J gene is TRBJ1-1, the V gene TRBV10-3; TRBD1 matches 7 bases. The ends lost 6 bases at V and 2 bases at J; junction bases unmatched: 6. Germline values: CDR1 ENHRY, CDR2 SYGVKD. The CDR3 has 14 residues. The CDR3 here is CAIRGEGANTEAFF. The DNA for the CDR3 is TGTGCCATCAGGGGGGAGGGGGCTAACACTGAAGCTTTCTTT.

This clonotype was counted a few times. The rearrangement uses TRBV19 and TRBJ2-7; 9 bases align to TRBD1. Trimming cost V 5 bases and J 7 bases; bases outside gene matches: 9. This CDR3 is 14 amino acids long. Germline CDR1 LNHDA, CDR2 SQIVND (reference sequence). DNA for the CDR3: TGTGCCAGTAGTGAGGGACAGGGATCTTGGGAGCAGTACTTC. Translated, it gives CASSEGQGSWEQYF.

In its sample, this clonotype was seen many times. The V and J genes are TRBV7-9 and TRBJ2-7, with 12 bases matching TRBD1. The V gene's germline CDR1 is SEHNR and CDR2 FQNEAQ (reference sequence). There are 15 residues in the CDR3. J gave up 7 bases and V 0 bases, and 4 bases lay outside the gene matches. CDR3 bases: TGTGCCAGCAGCTTAGCGGGACAGGGGGCGTTGGAGCAGTACTTC. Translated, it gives CASSLAGQGALEQYF.